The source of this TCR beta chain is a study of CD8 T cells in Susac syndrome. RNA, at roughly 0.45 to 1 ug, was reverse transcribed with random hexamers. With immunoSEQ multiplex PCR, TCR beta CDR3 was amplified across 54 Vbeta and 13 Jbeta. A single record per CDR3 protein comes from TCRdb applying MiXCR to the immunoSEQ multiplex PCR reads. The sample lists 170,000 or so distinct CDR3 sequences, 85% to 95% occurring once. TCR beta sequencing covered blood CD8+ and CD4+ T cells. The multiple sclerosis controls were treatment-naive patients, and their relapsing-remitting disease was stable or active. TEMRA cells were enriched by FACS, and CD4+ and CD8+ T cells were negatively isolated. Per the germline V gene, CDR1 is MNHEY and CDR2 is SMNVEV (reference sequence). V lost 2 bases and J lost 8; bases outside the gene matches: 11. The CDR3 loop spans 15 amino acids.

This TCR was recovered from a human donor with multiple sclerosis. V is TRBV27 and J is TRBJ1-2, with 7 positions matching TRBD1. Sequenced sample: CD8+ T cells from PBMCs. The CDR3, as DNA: TGTGCCAGCAGTTTAGCGGCAGGGGGGTGGGCAGGCTACACCTTC. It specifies CASSLAAGGWAGYTF.